This T cell receptor beta chain appears in the sequencing data of a study of blood T cells in healthy people across ages. Regarding the study as a whole: Fewer expanded clones and more diversity marked long-lived versus aged donors.

Deletions cut 6 bases from V and 1 base from J, with 15 bases between. Germline CDR1 and CDR2: DFQATT and SNEGSKA (reference sequence). The CDR3 runs to 14 residues. This clonotype was seen many times. Its antigen is as yet unknown. Total RNA was isolated from each sample in quantities of at least 5.5 micrograms. Then a second PCR, running about 6 to 12 cycles, was carried out with a sample-barcoded 5' primer and a J-beta primer mix. TCRdb re-derived calls from the 5' RACE reads in MiXCR, one entry per CDR3 protein. This sample has about 570,000 distinct CDR3 sequences; approximately 30% occur once, and the top ten carry roughly 18%.

The source is a woman in her seventies in good health. The sample consisted of blood. The chain combines TRBV20-1 with TRBJ2-5, with D possibly being TRBD1 (6 bases). CDR3 in amino acids: CSADMTGVQETQYF. CDR3 DNA sequence: TGCAGTGCGGACATGACAGGTGTCCAAGAGACCCAGTACTTC.